Below, 27 T cell receptor beta chains from the same sample are listed, as sequenced in a study of OX40 agonist ivuxolimab in advanced cancers. Generated by immunoSEQ multiplex PCR, the TCRdb table keeps only in-frame clones and is missing some. The profile covers more than 65,000 clones, with 60% to 85% appearing a single time and approximately 2.5% taken by the ten largest. This specimen consisted of CD4+ or CD8+ T cells sorted from blood, obtained in a trial of the OX40 agonist ivuxolimab. These receptors originate from an adult with an advanced solid tumor such as melanoma, head and neck, liver or kidney cancer.

The rearrangement links TRBV9 to TRBJ1-3; unclear D gene. Germline V lookup: CDR1 SGDLS, CDR2 YYNGEE. The CDR3 runs 17 residues. Trimming took 0 bases from V and 2 from J, leaving 15 bases between them. This chain's CDR3 is CASSVGARGWAGNTIYF. CDR3 nucleotides: TGTGCCAGCAGCGTAGGGGCCCGGGGTTGGGCTGGAAACACCATATATTTT.

There are a few counts of this clone. The J gene is TRBJ2-2, the V gene TRBV19; TRBD2 agrees at 10 bases. The trim removed 6 bases at V and 6 bases at J, leaving 10 bases unmatched. Germline V lookup: CDR1 LNHDA, CDR2 SQIVND (reference sequence). This CDR3 comprises 16 residues. The CDR3 DNA is TGTGCCAGTAGATGGTCTAGCGGGGGTTCCCCCGGGGAGCTGTTTTTT. It yields the protein CASRWSSGGSPGELFF.

The V and J genes are TRBV10-2 and TRBJ2-1, with 10 bases aligning to TRBD2. J gave up 4 bases and V 6 bases, and 6 bases lay outside the gene matches. The CDR3 sequence is 15 residues long. Germline V CDR1 and CDR2: WSHSY, SAAADI. CDR3 sequence: CASSPQAGGYNEQFF. As DNA, the CDR3 is TGCGCCAGCAGCCCCCAAGCGGGAGGGTACAATGAGCAGTTCTTC.

The CDR3 is CASSLPSGGKGKLFF. In DNA, the CDR3 is TGTGCCAGCAGCTTACCCTCCGGGGGTAAGGGAAAACTGTTTTTT. V and J are TRBV7-9 and TRBJ1-4; TRBD1 might be the D (5 bases). Germline loops: CDR1 SEHNR, CDR2 FQNEAQ (reference sequence). This CDR3 is 15 amino acids long. Trimming left V 2 bases short and J 10 bases short, with 17 bases between.

The J gene is TRBJ2-7, the V gene TRBV11-2; D assignment may be TRBD1 or TRBD2 (5 bases each). Germline CDR1 SGHAT, CDR2 FQNNGV. Trimming pared 4 bases from V and 5 bases from J, leaving 9 bases between. The CDR3 totals 12 residues. The CDR3 protein is CASSSRGDEQYF. The CDR3 DNA reads TGTGCCAGCAGCTCAAGAGGGGACGAGCAGTACTTC.

Turning to this clone: The same CDR3 is also encoded by other DNA sequences in this sample. The V and J genes are TRBV19 and TRBJ2-7; TRBD2 agrees at 8 bases. The CDR3 consists of 14 residues. With 4 bases clipped from V and 2 bases from J, the junction kept 4 bases outside the gene matches. Germline V gene lookup returns CDR1 LNHDA and CDR2 SQIVND (reference sequence). The CDR3 coding sequence is TGTGCCAGTAGTACGCGGGGGGCGGCCTACGAGCAGTACTTC. Its translation is CASSTRGAAYEQYF. The full variable domain, its missing parts supplied by reference TRBV19 and TRBJ2-7, is DGGITQSPKYLFRKEGQNVTLSCEQNLNHDAMYWYRQDPGQGLRLIYYSQIVNDFQKGDIAEGYSVSREKKESFPLTVTSAQKNPTAFYLCASSTRGAAYEQYFGPGTRLTVT.

The chain links TRBV5-1 to TRBJ2-1; the D is unclear. The CDR3 spans 14 residues. Germline-derived CDR1 and CDR2 are SGHRS and YFSETQ. The V end lost 1 base, the J end lost 5 bases, and 10 bases lay between the germline ends. This CDR3 reads CASSLNPRNNEQFF. The CDR3 DNA sequence: TGCGCCAGCAGCTTGAATCCCAGAAACAATGAGCAGTTCTTC.

This clone has more than one count but fewer than ten. This chain connects TRBV19 to TRBJ2-7; D unclear. Germline lookup yields CDR1 LNHDA and CDR2 SQIVND (reference sequence). The CDR3 totals 12 residues. The V end lost 7 bases, the J end lost 2 bases, and 9 bases lay between the germline ends. DNA for the CDR3: TGTGCCAGTAAGGGCGAAACCTACGAGCAGTACTTC. Encoded protein: CASKGETYEQYF.

The chain carries TRBV27 and TRBJ1-2; D unresolved. V lost 3 bases to trimming and J lost 10 bases, with 15 bases between them. In germline, CDR1 is MNHEY, CDR2 SMNVEV (reference sequence). The CDR3 totals 13 residues. CDR3 nucleotides: TGTGCCAGCAGTTTTAATCGGATAAGTGACTACACCTTC. Its protein is CASSFNRISDYTF.

The V call is TRBV5-1, the J call TRBJ2-3, with D perhaps matching TRBD1 (6 bases). Trimming took 5 bases from V and 4 from J, leaving 11 bases between them. CDR3 length: 13 residues. Germline CDR1 SGHRS, CDR2 YFSETQ. DNA for the CDR3: TGCGCCAGCAGACCTGCAGGGGCAGATACGCAGTATTTT. Amino acids: CASRPAGADTQYF.

There are a few counts of this clone. V gene TRBV5-1 combines with J gene TRBJ2-3; 7 bases are shared with TRBD1. The V and J ends lost 4 bases and 1 base, in that order; junction bases with no gene match: 6. The CDR3 extends over 15 amino acids. The germline CDR1 and CDR2 sequences are SGHRS and YFSETQ. The CDR3 bases are TGCGCCAGCAGCCAAGGACAGGAAGGCACAGATACGCAGTATTTT. It specifies CASSQGQEGTDTQYF. Variable domain in full (rest from reference TRBV5-1 and TRBJ2-3): KAGVTQTPRYLIKTRGQQVTLSCSPISGHRSVSWYQQTPGQGLQFLFEYFSETQRNKGNFPGRFSGRQFSNSRSEMNVSTLELGDSALYLCASSQGQEGTDTQYFGPGTRLTVL.

A note on this clone: Its ends do not fully match the called genes, so a read error is possible. The rearrangement joins TRBV18 to TRBJ2-3; 8 nucleotides match TRBD1. There are 16 residues in the CDR3. Germline lookup yields CDR1 KGHSH and CDR2 LQKENI. The CDR3 sequence: CASSPRRDRSTDTQYF. The CDR3 nucleotides read TGTGCCAGCTCGCCACGCCGGGACAGGAGCACAGATACGCAGTATTTT. Drawing the rest from reference TRBV18 and TRBJ2-3, the complete variable domain is NAGVMQNPRHLVRRRGQEARLRCSPMKGHSHVYWYRQLPEEGLKFMVYLQKENIIDESGMPKERFSAEFPKEGPSILRIQQVVRGDSAAYFCASSPRRDRSTDTQYFGPGTRLTVL.

This sequence joins TRBV4-1 and TRBJ1-2; D is perhaps TRBD1 (5 bases). This CDR3 is built from 17 residues. Trimming pared 0 bases from V and 5 bases from J, leaving 19 bases between. Germline V CDR1 and CDR2: MGHRA, YSYEKL. The CDR3 region is CASSQDGSRASFYGYTF. The CDR3, as DNA: TGCGCCAGCAGCCAAGATGGGTCCAGGGCTTCATTTTATGGCTACACCTTC.

The rearrangement joins TRBV28 to TRBJ1-1; TRBD1 aligns across 7 bases. The CDR3 length is 16 residues. Germline-derived CDR1 and CDR2 are MDHEN and SYDVKM. Losses at the gene ends were 6 bases for V and 1 base for J; bases not matched to a gene: 11. In DNA form, the CDR3 reads TGTGCCAGCAGCCCAAACAGGGGAGTATCGAACACTGAAGCTTTCTTT. Amino acid sequence: CASSPNRGVSNTEAFF.

This clone is a singleton in its sample. The CDR3 reads CASSPGGYNEKLFF. CDR3 DNA sequence: TGTGCCAGCAGCCCGGGAGGCTATAATGAAAAACTGTTTTTT. The rearrangement links TRBV5-6 to TRBJ1-4; D gene ambiguous. Trimming removed 4 bases at V and 4 bases at J, with 11 bases between. Germline loops: CDR1 SGHDT, CDR2 YYEEEE. The CDR3 has 14 residues.

The chain employs TRBV6-1 and TRBJ2-1, with 11 bases identical to TRBD2. Germline V lookup: CDR1 MNHNS, CDR2 SASEGT. The CDR3 spans 15 residues. V trimming: 4 bases; J trimming: 6 bases; junction bases outside the gene matches: 5. CDR3 sequence (DNA): TGTGCCAGCAGTGGACTAGCGGGGTCTCTCAATGAGCAGTTCTTC. Translated, it gives CASSGLAGSLNEQFF.

V gene TRBV2 combines with J gene TRBJ2-1; 7 positions agree with TRBD1. Germline CDR1 and CDR2: SNHLY and FYNNEI. The junction had 9 bases not matched to a gene; V was cut back by 4 bases and J by 3 bases. The CDR3 is 16 residues long. CDR3 sequence reads: CASSGNRGQRYNEQFF. As DNA, the CDR3 is TGTGCCAGCAGTGGAAATCGGGGACAGCGCTACAATGAGCAGTTCTTC. The full variable domain, its missing parts supplied by reference TRBV2 and TRBJ2-1, is EPEVTQTPSHQVTQMGQEVILRCVPISNHLYFYWYRQILGQKVEFLVSFYNNEISEKSEIFDDQFSVERPDGSNFTLKIRSTKLEDSAMYFCASSGNRGQRYNEQFFGPGTRLTVL.

The gene calls are TRBV19 and TRBJ1-2; the match to TRBD1 covers 9 bases. This CDR3 is 14 amino acids long. The V gene end was trimmed by 9 bases and the J gene end by 6 bases; junction bases not matched to a gene: 11. The germline V gene has CDR1 LNHDA and CDR2 SQIVND (reference sequence). DNA for the CDR3: TGTGCCAGCTGGCCCGGGACAGGGTGGAATGGCTACACCTTC. It translates to CASWPGTGWNGYTF.

The J gene is TRBJ1-2, the V gene TRBV29-1; tentatively, D is TRBD1 (5 bases). Per the germline V gene, CDR1 is SQVTM and CDR2 is ANQGSEA. The CDR3 spans 13 residues. V lost 2 bases and J 6 bases, leaving 13 bases between the germline ends. The CDR3 reads CSVELRQWDGYTF. The CDR3 DNA reads TGCAGCGTTGAACTCCGACAGTGGGATGGCTACACCTTC.

About this clone itself: An end of the junction does not agree with germline; a read error may underlie this. The chain has TRBV6-1 and TRBJ1-4; D uncertain. The CDR3 contains 14 residues. Per germline, CDR1 MNHNS and CDR2 SASEGT. The CDR3 bases are TGTGCCAGCAGGGAAGGGTTCCGCGGGGAAAAACTGTTTTTT. This codes for CASREGFRGEKLFF.

The V call is TRBV2, the J call TRBJ2-1, with 13 positions matching TRBD2. The CDR3 extends over 16 amino acids. The V and J ends lost 7 bases and 5 bases, in that order; junction bases with no gene match: 8. The germline V gene encodes CDR1 SNHLY and CDR2 FYNNEI. The CDR3 nucleotides read TGTGCCAGCACTGAGGCGGGACTAGCGGGACACAATGAGCAGTTCTTC. Protein: CASTEAGLAGHNEQFF.

The rearrangement uses TRBV4-2 and TRBJ2-3; D gene ambiguous. The V gene's germline CDR1 is LGHNA and CDR2 YNFKEQ. V dropped 4 bases and J dropped 4 bases, with 15 bases sitting between them. The CDR3 is 15 residues long. As DNA, the CDR3 is TGTGCCAGCAGCCCCGGGTCAAGTAAGCCAGATACGCAGTATTTT. Translation: CASSPGSSKPDTQYF.

This clone was detected only once. The chain employs TRBV9 and TRBJ2-2, with D uncertain. V was shortened by 3 bases and J by 4 bases, with 16 bases between the two germline ends. Looked up from germline, CDR1 is SGDLS and CDR2 is YYNGEE. This CDR3 has 16 residues. Here the CDR3 DNA reads TGTGCCAGCAGCGGAGGAACCTGGAGTGGCACCGGGGAGCTGTTTTTT. Residues: CASSGGTWSGTGELFF.

The chain uses TRBV6-6 and TRBJ2-2, with D tentatively TRBD1 or TRBD2 (5 bases each). The CDR3 has 14 residues. V lost 6 bases, J lost 4 bases, and 12 bases lay in between. Germline-derived CDR1 and CDR2 are MNHNY and SVGAGI (reference sequence). The CDR3 loop reads CASRRTGTTGELFF. CDR3 nucleotides: TGTGCCAGCAGAAGAACTGGGACCACCGGGGAGCTGTTTTTT.

V and J are TRBV11-2 and TRBJ2-4; unclear D gene. From germline, CDR1 is SGHAT and CDR2 FQNNGV. CDR3 size: 13 residues. The V end was cut by 0 bases, the J end by 7 bases, with 7 bases between. CDR3 region: CASSLDRANIQYF. The CDR3 DNA sequence: TGTGCCAGCAGCTTAGATCGAGCGAACATTCAGTACTTC.

V and J are TRBV19 and TRBJ2-2; TRBD2 is a possible D gene (5 bases). V lost 10 bases and J lost 7, with 16 bases in between. The CDR3 totals 13 residues. Germline loops: CDR1 LNHDA, CDR2 SQIVND (reference sequence). In DNA form, the CDR3 reads TGTGCCACCGCGGACTGGCGTATCGGGGAGCTGTTTTTT. It encodes CATADWRIGELFF. Full variable domain (missing parts from reference TRBV19 and TRBJ2-2): DGGITQSPKYLFRKEGQNVTLSCEQNLNHDAMYWYRQDPGQGLRLIYYSQIVNDFQKGDIAEGYSVSREKKESFPLTVTSAQKNPTAFYLCATADWRIGELFFGEGSRLTVL.

This clone showed up just once. Written as DNA, the CDR3 is TGTGCCAGCTCACCTCGCCAGGGGCCTCAAGAGACCCAGTACTTC. Its translation: CASSPRQGPQETQYF. The V gene is TRBV18, the J gene TRBJ2-5; D might be TRBD1 (6 bases). Trimming removed 3 bases at V and 2 bases at J, with 13 bases between. This CDR3 has 15 residues. Germline V CDR1 and CDR2: KGHSH, LQKENI.